A single sample gave rise to the 3 T cell receptor beta chains below, sequenced in a study of immune evolution from preneoplasia to lung adenocarcinoma. Clones were sequenced by immunoSEQ multiplex PCR, and TCRdb holds only the in-frame ones, with some missing. The table records 4,000 to 4,500 clones, roughly 77% of them present only once. Material: FFPE invasive lung adenocarcinoma tissue. The receptor set was obtained from a person aged 65 to 85 with invasive lung adenocarcinoma. Some clones in this sample may be carry-over from other donors' samples.

The chain has TRBV7-3 and TRBJ2-1, with 8 nucleotides matching TRBD1. CDR1 is SGHTA and CDR2 is FQGTGA in the germline V gene. With 1 base clipped from V and 12 bases from J, the junction kept 17 bases outside the gene matches. This CDR3 is 17 amino acids long. The CDR3 sequence is CASSLIGGTGQGKGQFF. The CDR3 nucleotides read TGTGCCAGCAGCTTAATCGGTGGAACAGGACAGGGAAAGGGGCAGTTCTTC.

The chain recombines TRBV11-2 with TRBJ2-5; 7 nucleotides align to TRBD1. V was pared by 5 bases and J by 3 bases, with 18 bases of the junction left unmatched. CDR1 and CDR2 (germline): SGHAT, FQNNGV. CDR3 size: 18 residues. The DNA of the CDR3 is TGTGCCAGCAGCCCATTTCCCAGGAGTGGGACAGAGAAAGAGACCCAGTACTTC. Amino acid sequence: CASSPFPRSGTEKETQYF.

The V gene is TRBV5-1, the J gene TRBJ2-5; 7 positions agree with TRBD2. The DNA end lines up better with TRBJ2-7; the J call may be wrong. The CDR3 has 15 amino acids. Per germline, CDR1 SGHRS and CDR2 YFSETQ. This chain's CDR3 is CASSTGTTISYEQYF. The CDR3 nucleotides read TGCGCCAGCAGCACCGGGACTACTATTTCCTACGAGCAGTACTTC.